The text below deals with one T cell receptor beta chain. What it binds is not known. CD45RO/CCR7/CD25/CD127/CD95/CD27 staining was used to isolate CD4+ naive, central memory, regulatory and stem cell-like memory cells by sorting. Purity above 95% was achieved in all sorted populations. Since all of the isolated RNA was reverse transcribed, expressed TCRB transcripts were what got sequenced. Here immunoSEQ multiplex PCR was the method, and the copy in TCRdb shows in-frame clones only, minus some. The sample lists 200,000 to 250,000 clones, about 70% seen once, with about 0.05% in the top ten. These data belong to a study of beta chain features in type 1 diabetes. General observations from the study: All four CD4+ subsets from Type 1 diabetes patients carried moderately but significantly shorter TCRB CDR3s. A cDNA-based sequencing approach could over-represent cells with high TCR expression.

Trimming removed 1 base from V and 10 bases from J, with 17 bases in between. Germline assignment: CDR1 MGHDK and CDR2 SYGVNS. This CDR3 is 15 amino acids long. This chain links TRBV25-1 with TRBJ2-1; D might be TRBD1 or TRBD2, each matching 5 bases. Sequences were obtained from naive CD4+ T cells from blood. The source is a man aged 25-45 years in good health. The CDR3 bases are TGTGCCAGCAGTGAATCGGGTGCGGTCGGGACCGAGCAGTTCTTC. Its translation: CASSESGAVGTEQFF.